The clone carrying this T cell receptor beta chain was observed a handful of times. Only patients with CD8+CD57+ cell expansion on flow cytometry were chosen for sequencing. Severe acquired aplastic anemia was present in all patients. At the time of blood sampling, patients had not yet received any therapy. Genomic DNA, serving as template, underwent TCR beta VDJ and CDR3 profiling. TCRdb independently ran MiXCR on the reads; one entry per CDR3 protein. The top ten clones hold approximately 48% of a sample with about 160,000 distinct CDR3 sequences, about two thirds of them seen once. This entry comes from a study of CD8+CD57+ T cells in acquired aplastic anemia. Study-wide background: Each DNA sample taken from sorted CD4+ and CD8+ cells came to approximately 3.2 ug on average.

The CDR3 sequence is 17 residues long. V dropped 1 base and J dropped 0 bases, with 12 bases sitting between them. CDR1 is SGHTA, CDR2 FQGNSA, per germline. The source of this sequence is a human donor with aplastic anemia. J is TRBJ2-2 and V is TRBV7-2; D might be TRBD2 (7 bases). Sequenced: sorted CD4+, CD8+, or CD8+CD57+ T cells (not recorded which) from PBMCs. The CDR3, as DNA: TGTGCCAGCAGCTTAGTAGGGGGGACTACGAACACCGGGGAGCTGTTTTTT. Translation: CASSLVGGTTNTGELFF. Full variable domain (missing parts from reference TRBV7-2 and TRBJ2-2): GAGVSQSPSNKVTEKGKDVELRCDPISGHTALYWYRQSLGQGLEFLIYFQGNSAPDKSGLPSDRFSAERTGGSVSTLTIQRTQQEDSAVYLCASSLVGGTTNTGELFFGEGSRLTVL.